This T cell receptor beta chain was retrieved from a study of blood T cell repertoires in COVID-19. Study in general: Sources were T cells, B-cell-depleted T cells, or PBMCs; the material itself was cDNA or gDNA.

Per the original data handling: Reference gene primer amplification yielded estimated nucleated cell counts. The protocol was immunoSEQ multiplex PCR, while the TCRdb copy is restricted to in-frame clones and leaves out a portion. V and J calls and clone size are given by that table; D and trimming were obtained from the DNA. The repertoire consists of some 220,000 clones, with 80% occurring once and the leading ten covering 7.2%. Sequencing used peripheral blood. The clonotype comes from a woman in her 70s with acute or convalescent COVID-19.

The DNA of the CDR3 is TGTGCCAGCAGCCCTCCGGGACTAGCGGGGGGGCACCGCACAGATACGCAGTATTTT. Residues: CASSPPGLAGGHRTDTQYF. This rearrangement joins TRBV9 to TRBJ2-3; 16 bases line up with TRBD2. This CDR3 is 19 amino acids long. Germline V gene lookup returns CDR1 SGDLS and CDR2 YYNGEE. Trimming at V came to 4 bases and at J to 1 base, leaving 9 bases not matched to a gene.